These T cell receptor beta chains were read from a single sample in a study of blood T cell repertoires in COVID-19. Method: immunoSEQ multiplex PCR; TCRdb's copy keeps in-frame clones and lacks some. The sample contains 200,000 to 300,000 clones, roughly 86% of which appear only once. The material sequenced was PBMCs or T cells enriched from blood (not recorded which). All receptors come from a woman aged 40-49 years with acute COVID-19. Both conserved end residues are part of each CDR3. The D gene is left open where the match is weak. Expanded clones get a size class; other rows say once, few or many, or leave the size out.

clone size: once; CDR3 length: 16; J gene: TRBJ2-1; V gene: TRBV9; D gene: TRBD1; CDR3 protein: CASSIWTGGHYNEQFF; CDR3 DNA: TGTGCCAGCAGCATCTGGACAGGGGGCCACTACAATGAGCAGTTCTTC
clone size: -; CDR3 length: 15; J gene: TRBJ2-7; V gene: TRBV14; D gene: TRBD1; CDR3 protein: CASSYPGQGTYEQYF; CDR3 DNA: TGTGCCAGCAGCTATCCGGGACAGGGGACCTACGAGCAGTACTTC
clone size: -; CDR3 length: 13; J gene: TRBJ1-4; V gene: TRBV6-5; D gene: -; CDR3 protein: CASKSRFNEKLFF; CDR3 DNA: TGTGCCAGCAAGTCCAGGTTTAATGAAAAACTGTTTTTT
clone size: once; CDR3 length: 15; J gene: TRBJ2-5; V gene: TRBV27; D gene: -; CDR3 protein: CASSRSGERQETQYF; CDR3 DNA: TGTGCCAGCAGCCGCTCCGGGGAGAGGCAAGAGACCCAGTACTTC
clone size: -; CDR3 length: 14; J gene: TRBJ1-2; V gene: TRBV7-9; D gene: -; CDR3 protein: CASSPTQISGGYTF; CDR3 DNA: TGTGCCAGCAGCCCGACTCAGATTAGTGGCGGCTACACCTTC
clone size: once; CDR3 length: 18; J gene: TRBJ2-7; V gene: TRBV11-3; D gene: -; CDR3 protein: CASSLRFFEQGGSYEQYF; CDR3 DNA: TGTGCCAGCAGCTTAAGGTTTTTTGAACAGGGAGGGAGCTACGAGCAGTACTTC
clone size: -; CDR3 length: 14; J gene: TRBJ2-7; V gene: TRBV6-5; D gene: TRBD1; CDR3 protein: CASTLTGGGYEQYF; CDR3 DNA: TGTGCCAGCACCCTTACAGGGGGAGGCTACGAGCAGTACTTC
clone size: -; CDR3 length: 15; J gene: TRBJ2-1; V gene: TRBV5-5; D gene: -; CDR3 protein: CASSLGLAGYNEQFF; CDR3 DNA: TGTGCCAGCAGCTTGGGCCTAGCAGGATACAATGAGCAGTTCTTC
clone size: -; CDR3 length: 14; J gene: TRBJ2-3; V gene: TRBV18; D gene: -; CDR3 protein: CASSPPRVPDTQYF; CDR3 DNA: TGTGCCAGCTCACCACCACGGGTGCCAGATACGCAGTATTTT
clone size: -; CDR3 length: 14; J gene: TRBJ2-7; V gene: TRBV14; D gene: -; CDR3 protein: CASSQVGQVYEQYF; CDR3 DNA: TGTGCCAGCAGCCAAGTGGGACAAGTCTACGAGCAGTACTTC
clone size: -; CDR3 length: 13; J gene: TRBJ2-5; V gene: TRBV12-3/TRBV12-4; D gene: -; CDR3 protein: CASSSSGWETQYF; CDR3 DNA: TGTGCCAGCAGCTCGAGCGGATGGGAGACCCAGTACTTC
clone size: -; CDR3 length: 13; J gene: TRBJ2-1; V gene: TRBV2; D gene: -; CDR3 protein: CASSDQGYNEQFF; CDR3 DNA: TGTGCCAGCAGTGACCAGGGATACAATGAGCAGTTCTTC
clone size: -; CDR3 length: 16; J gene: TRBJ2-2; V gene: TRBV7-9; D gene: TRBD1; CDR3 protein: CASSTYRGRNTGELFF; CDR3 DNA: TGTGCCAGCAGCACTTACAGGGGGCGGAACACCGGGGAGCTGTTTTTT
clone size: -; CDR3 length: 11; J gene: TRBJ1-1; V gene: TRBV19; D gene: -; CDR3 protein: CAIQGNTEAFF; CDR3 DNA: TGTGCCATTCAGGGGAACACTGAAGCTTTCTTT
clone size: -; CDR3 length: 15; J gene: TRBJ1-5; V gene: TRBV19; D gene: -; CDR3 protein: CASAGGGGRNQPQHF; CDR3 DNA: TGTGCCAGTGCAGGAGGGGGGGGACGGAATCAGCCCCAGCATTTT
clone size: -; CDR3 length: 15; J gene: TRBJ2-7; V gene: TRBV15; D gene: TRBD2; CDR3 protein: CATSRGGGRAAEQYF; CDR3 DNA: TGTGCCACCAGCAGAGGCGGCGGGAGGGCCGCCGAGCAGTACTTC
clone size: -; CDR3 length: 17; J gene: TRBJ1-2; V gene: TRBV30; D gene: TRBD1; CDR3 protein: CAWSVLRQGAGSYGYTF; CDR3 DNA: TGTGCCTGGAGTGTCCTTAGGCAGGGGGCGGGAAGCTATGGCTACACCTTC
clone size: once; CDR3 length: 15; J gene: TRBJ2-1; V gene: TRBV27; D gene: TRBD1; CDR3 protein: CASSLRDRGYDEQFF; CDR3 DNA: TGTGCCAGCAGTTTACGGGACAGGGGTTACGATGAGCAGTTCTTC
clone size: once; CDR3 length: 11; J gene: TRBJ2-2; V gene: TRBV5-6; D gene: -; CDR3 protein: CASSFAGELFF; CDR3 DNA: TGTGCCAGCAGCTTCGCCGGGGAGCTGTTTTTT
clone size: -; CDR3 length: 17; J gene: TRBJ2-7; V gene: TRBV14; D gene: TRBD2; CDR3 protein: CASSQGGLAGGIYEQYF; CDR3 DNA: TGTGCCAGCAGCCAAGGAGGATTAGCGGGAGGAATCTACGAGCAGTACTTC
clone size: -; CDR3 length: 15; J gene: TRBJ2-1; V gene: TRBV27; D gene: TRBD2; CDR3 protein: CASSLTGREGRVQFF; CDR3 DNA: TGTGCCAGCAGCCTGACCGGGCGGGAGGGCCGTGTGCAGTTCTTC
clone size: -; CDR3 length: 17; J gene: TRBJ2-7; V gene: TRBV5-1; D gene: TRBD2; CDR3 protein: CASSPRLAGVGSYEQYF; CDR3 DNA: TGCGCCAGCAGCCCAAGACTAGCGGGAGTCGGCTCCTACGAGCAGTACTTC
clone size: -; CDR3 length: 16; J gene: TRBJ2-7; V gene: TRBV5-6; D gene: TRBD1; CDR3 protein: CASSLGTGGSAYEQYF; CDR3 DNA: TGTGCCAGCAGCTTGGGAACAGGGGGCAGCGCCTACGAGCAGTACTTC
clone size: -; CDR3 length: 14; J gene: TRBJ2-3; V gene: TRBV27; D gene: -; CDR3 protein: CASSHRVSADTQYF; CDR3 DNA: TGTGCCAGCAGCCACAGGGTTTCGGCAGATACGCAGTATTTT
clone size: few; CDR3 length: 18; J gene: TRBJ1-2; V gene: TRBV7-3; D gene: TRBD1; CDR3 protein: CASSLVGRLQRGRVGYTF; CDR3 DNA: TGTGCCAGCAGCTTGGTGGGTCGGCTCCAGAGGGGGCGAGTTGGCTACACCTTC
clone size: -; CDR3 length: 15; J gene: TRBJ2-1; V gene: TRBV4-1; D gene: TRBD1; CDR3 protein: CASSQEGTGDNEQFF; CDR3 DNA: TGCGCCAGCAGCCAAGAGGGGACAGGAGATAATGAGCAGTTCTTC
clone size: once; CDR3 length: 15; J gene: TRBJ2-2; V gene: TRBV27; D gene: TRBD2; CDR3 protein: CASSPPAGVSGELFF; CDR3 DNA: TGTGCCAGCAGTCCCCCAGCGGGAGTGTCCGGGGAGCTGTTTTTT
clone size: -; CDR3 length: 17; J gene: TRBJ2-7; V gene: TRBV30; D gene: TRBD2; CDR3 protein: CAWSATRTSGSSNEQYF; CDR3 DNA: TGTGCCTGGAGTGCTACCAGGACTAGCGGGAGTAGCAACGAGCAGTACTTC
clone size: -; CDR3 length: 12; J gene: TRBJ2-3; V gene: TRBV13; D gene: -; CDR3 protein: CASSLVADTQYF; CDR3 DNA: TGTGCCAGCAGCTTAGTAGCGGATACGCAGTATTTT
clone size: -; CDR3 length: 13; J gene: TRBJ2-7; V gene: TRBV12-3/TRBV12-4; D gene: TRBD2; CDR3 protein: CASSVAGGLEQYF; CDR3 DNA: TGTGCCAGCAGTGTTGCGGGAGGTCTCGAGCAGTACTTC
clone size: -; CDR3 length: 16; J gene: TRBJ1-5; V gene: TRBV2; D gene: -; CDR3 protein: CASSPRGLRSNQPQHF; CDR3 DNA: TGTGCCAGCAGCCCCAGAGGGCTAAGGAGCAATCAGCCCCAGCATTTT
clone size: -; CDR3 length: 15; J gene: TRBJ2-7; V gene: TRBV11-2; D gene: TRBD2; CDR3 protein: CASSLLAGGNFEQYF; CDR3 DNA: TGTGCCAGCAGCTTGCTGGCGGGAGGGAATTTCGAGCAGTACTTC
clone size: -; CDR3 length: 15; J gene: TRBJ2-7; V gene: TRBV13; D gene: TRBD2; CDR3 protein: CASSLDGLGTYEQYF; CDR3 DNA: TGTGCCAGCAGCTTAGACGGACTAGGAACCTACGAGCAGTACTTC
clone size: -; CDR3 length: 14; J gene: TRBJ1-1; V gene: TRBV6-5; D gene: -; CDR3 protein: CASSLQALNTEAFF; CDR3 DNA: TGTGCCAGCAGTTTACAGGCGTTGAACACTGAAGCTTTCTTT
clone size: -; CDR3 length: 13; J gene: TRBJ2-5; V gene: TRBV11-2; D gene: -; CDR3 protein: CASSLAVKETQYF; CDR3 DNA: TGTGCCAGCAGCTTAGCCGTAAAAGAGACCCAGTACTTC
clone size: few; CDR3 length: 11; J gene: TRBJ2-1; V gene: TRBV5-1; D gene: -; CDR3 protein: CASSRSNEQFF; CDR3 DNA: TGCGCCAGCAGCCGGTCGAATGAGCAGTTCTTC
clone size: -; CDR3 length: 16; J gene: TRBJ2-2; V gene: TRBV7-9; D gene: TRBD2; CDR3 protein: CASSSYRLAKTGELFF; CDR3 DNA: TGTGCCAGCAGCTCTTACCGACTAGCGAAGACCGGGGAGCTGTTTTTT
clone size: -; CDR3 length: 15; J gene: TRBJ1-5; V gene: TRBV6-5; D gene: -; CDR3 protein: CASSRRGRNNQPQHF; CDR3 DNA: TGTGCCAGCAGTCGCAGGGGAAGGAACAATCAGCCCCAGCATTTT
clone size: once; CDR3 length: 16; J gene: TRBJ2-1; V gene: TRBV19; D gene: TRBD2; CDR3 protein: CASSVSSGRAPDEQFF; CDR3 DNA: TGTGCCAGTAGTGTATCTAGCGGGAGGGCCCCGGATGAGCAGTTCTTC
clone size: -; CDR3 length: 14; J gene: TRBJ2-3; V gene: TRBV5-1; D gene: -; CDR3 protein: CASSSGVGTDTQYF; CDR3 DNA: TGCGCCAGCAGCTCAGGGGTTGGCACAGATACGCAGTATTTT
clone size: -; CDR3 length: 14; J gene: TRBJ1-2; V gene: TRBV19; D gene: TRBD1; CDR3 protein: CASRITGANYGYTF; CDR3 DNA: TGTGCCAGTCGGATAACAGGGGCTAACTATGGCTACACCTTC
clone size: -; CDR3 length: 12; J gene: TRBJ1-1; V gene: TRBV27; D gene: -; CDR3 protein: CAAGGRWTEAFF; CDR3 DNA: TGTGCCGCGGGGGGGCGGTGGACTGAAGCTTTCTTT
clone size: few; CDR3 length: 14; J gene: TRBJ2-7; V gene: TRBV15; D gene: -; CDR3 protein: CATSRDQGSYEQYF; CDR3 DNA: TGTGCCACCAGCAGAGATCAGGGGTCCTACGAGCAGTACTTC
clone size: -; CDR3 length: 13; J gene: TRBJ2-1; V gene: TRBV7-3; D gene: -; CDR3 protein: CASGKTWAGEQFF; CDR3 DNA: TGTGCCAGCGGCAAAACGTGGGCGGGAGAGCAGTTCTTC
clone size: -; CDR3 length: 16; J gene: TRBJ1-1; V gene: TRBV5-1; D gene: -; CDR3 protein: CASSLNPGGQGPEAFF; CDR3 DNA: TGCGCCAGCAGCTTGAATCCGGGGGGCCAGGGTCCTGAAGCTTTCTTT
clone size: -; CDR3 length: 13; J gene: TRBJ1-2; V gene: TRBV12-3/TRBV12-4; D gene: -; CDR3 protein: CASSLVQSYGYTF; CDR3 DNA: TGTGCCAGCAGTTTAGTACAGAGCTATGGCTACACCTTC
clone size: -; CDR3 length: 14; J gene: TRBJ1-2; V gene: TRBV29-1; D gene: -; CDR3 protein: CSVEGLFGPYGYTF; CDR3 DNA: TGCAGCGTTGAGGGACTGTTCGGTCCCTATGGCTACACCTTC